The source of this T cell receptor beta chain is a study of T cell repertoires in cytomegalovirus infection (dated 2019 in TCRdb). Some background on the complete study: Donor HLA type was relevant to the analysis, because carriage of CMV infection together with the matching HLA type was indicated by public TCR beta signatures. What the work shows at the level of the full study, not this receptor alone: The ex vivo response was dominated by HLA-C-restricted CMV-specific TCR beta clonotypes, which also provided the single most frequent clonotype in two of eight donors. Carriers of CMV infection plus the relevant HLA type were discriminated by the cumulative frequency of public TCR beta family members in the study cohort and in an independent approximately 360-donor cohort.

TCRdb names Illumina HiSeq 1500 as the instrument used. TCRdb ran its own pipeline on the public reads, namely fastp trimming at Q25 and MiXCR clone calling, and kept in-frame beta chains. Identical CDR3 protein sequences are pooled into one entry, listed with their most common genes and DNA. For this sample there are roughly 500,000 distinct CDR3 sequences; 11% appear just once. About 10% of the sample comes from the top ten. CDR1 and CDR2, looked up from the germline V gene, are SGHAT and FQNNGV. V lost 2 bases and J lost 7 bases; the stretch between them is 17 bases long. Measured from the cysteine to the phenylalanine, the CDR3 is 15 residues long. Just the 45-base CDR3 DNA is kept, in frame starting at base 1. This clonotype has a count of ten or more. Its antigen is currently not known. Base qualities are not provided; no much larger clone lies one nucleotide away.

The TCR was taken from a human donor in good health (CMV status not recorded). Some clones in this sample may be carry-over from other donors' samples. This chain joins TRBV11-2 to TRBJ1-1, and possibly TRBD1, on 6 matching bases. The sequenced material came from PBMCs. In nucleotide form, the sequence is TGTGCCAGCAGCTTAAGTCTCAGGGACAACTTTGAAGCTTTCTTT. The encoded protein is CASSLSLRDNFEAFF.